This record concerns one T cell receptor beta chain sequence. A read error is possible here, since a much larger clone lies one base away. These data belong to a study of regulatory T cells in long-lasting Graves disease. As for time point: newly diagnosed GD, antithyroid drugs for less than 3 months. PBMC-extracted RNA yielded the TCR library. Assembly of TCR beta libraries relied on iRepertoire HTBI primers together with Arm-PCR of CDR3 regions. Each CDR3 protein is one row after TCRdb ran MiXCR on the multiplex PCR reads. The sample comprises 600,000 to 650,000 distinct CDR3 sequences, roughly 15% of which are singletons, and 15% to 20% rests with the top ten. This CDR3 comprises 14 residues. CDR1 is MNHEY, CDR2 SVGEGT, per germline. These data also featured in a second study, about T cells in Graves' hyperthyroidism and ophthalmopathy.

This material consisted of peripheral blood mononuclear cells (PBMCs), taken at new diagnosis, from a patient treated with antithyroid drugs. The chain is built from TRBV6-2 or TRBV6-3 and TRBJ2-2, with TRBD1 matching 9 bases. This TCR came from a woman aged 25 to 45 with Graves disease. The CDR3 region has the DNA TGTGTCAGCAGAGGACAGGGGACCACCGGGGAGCTGTTTTTT. Protein product: CVSRGQGTTGELFF.